This passage covers 20 T cell receptor beta chains from one sample sequenced in a study of blood T cell repertoires in COVID-19. Clones were sequenced by immunoSEQ multiplex PCR, and TCRdb holds only the in-frame ones, with some missing. The data contain around 150,000 clones, roughly four fifths of them singletons. Sequencing was done on a sample of peripheral blood. The receptors come from a woman aged 80 or over with acute or convalescent COVID-19.

The CDR3 region has the DNA TGCGCCAGCAGCCATACGCGGGGGGCAGACAACACCGGGGAGCTGTTTTTT. Translated: CASSHTRGADNTGELFF. The genes are TRBV4-3 and TRBJ2-2; 8 bases match TRBD2. V lost 3 bases to trimming and J lost 2 bases; unmatched junction nucleotides: 8. The germline V gene has CDR1 LGHNA and CDR2 YSLEER. This CDR3 comprises 17 residues.

The chain has TRBV4-3 and TRBJ2-3; 11 nucleotides agree with TRBD2. Germline V lookup: CDR1 LGHNA, CDR2 YSLEER. V trimming: 5 bases; J trimming: 8 bases; junction bases outside the gene matches: 12. This CDR3 spans 16 amino acids. The CDR3 nucleotides are TGCGCCAGCAGCAAGAAGACTAGCGGGGACTCGGGTACGCAGTATTTT. This gives the protein CASSKKTSGDSGTQYF.

V is TRBV18 and J is TRBJ2-1; D perhaps matches TRBD2 (7 bases). Germline CDR1 is KGHSH and CDR2 is LQKENI. V was trimmed by 3 bases and J by 3 bases, leaving 18 bases between them. The CDR3 is 17 amino acids. The DNA of the CDR3 is TGTGCCAGCTCACCCCTCGCGGGGGCGAACTACTACAATGAGCAGTTCTTC. It codes for CASSPLAGANYYNEQFF. Together with reference TRBV18 and TRBJ2-1, the CDR3 gives the full variable domain: NAGVMQNPRHLVRRRGQEARLRCSPMKGHSHVYWYRQLPEEGLKFMVYLQKENIIDESGMPKERFSAEFPKEGPSILRIQQVVRGDSAAYFCASSPLAGANYYNEQFFGPGTRLTVL.

The V call is TRBV20-1, the J call TRBJ2-5; D may be TRBD1 (6 bases). Trimming cost V 3 bases and J 5 bases, with 16 bases left between them. This CDR3 spans 14 amino acids. Looked up from germline, CDR1 is DFQATT and CDR2 is SNEGSKA (reference sequence). This CDR3 reads CSASIAGAMETQYF. The CDR3 bases are TGCAGTGCTAGTATCGCAGGGGCGATGGAGACCCAGTACTTC.

CDR3 bases: TGTGCCAGCAGTGATGGTGGCGGGGGTAGAGATACGCAGTATTTT. It specifies CASSDGGGGRDTQYF. The chain has TRBV2 and TRBJ2-3, with TRBD2 matching 7 bases. CDR3 length: 15 residues. Trimming took 3 bases from V and 5 from J; bases not matched to a gene: 8. CDR1 SNHLY and CDR2 FYNNEI come from the germline V gene.

This clone was seen a single time. V and J are TRBV6-5 and TRBJ1-6; 7 nucleotides match TRBD1. Unmatched junction bases numbered 12, after V lost 8 bases and J lost 8 bases. CDR1 MNHEY and CDR2 SVGAGI come from the germline V gene. The CDR3 is 15 residues long. Here the CDR3 DNA reads TGTGCCAGCGCGAAGATACAGGGGAGTGATTCACCCCTCCACTTT. As protein: CASAKIQGSDSPLHF.

The chain uses TRBV7-2 and TRBJ1-2, with TRBD1 matching over 7 bases. Germline trimming cut 5 bases from V and 7 bases from J; bases unmatched to any gene: 10. Germline loops: CDR1 SGHTA, CDR2 FQGNSA. The CDR3 loop spans 14 amino acids. The CDR3 reads CASSPYLTGSGYTF. The CDR3 DNA reads as TGTGCCAGCAGCCCTTACCTGACAGGGTCTGGCTACACCTTC.

The CDR3, as DNA: TGCGCCAGCAGCTCCCAGGGCGGTAATTCACCCCTCCACTTT. Translated, it gives CASSSQGGNSPLHF. The chain couples TRBV5-1 to TRBJ1-6; maybe TRBD1 (5 bases). The CDR3 spans 14 residues. The V and J ends lost 3 bases and 6 bases respectively, with 10 bases between them. Germline V gene sequence: CDR1 SGHRS, CDR2 YFSETQ.

V and J are TRBV2 and TRBJ1-3; 7 positions match TRBD1. Germline V lookup: CDR1 SNHLY, CDR2 FYNNEI. The CDR3 spans 17 residues. Unmatched junction bases numbered 8, after V lost 3 bases and J lost 0 bases. The CDR3 bases are TGTGCCAGCAGTGAGACTAACAGGGGACACTCTGGAAACACCATATATTTT. Encoded protein: CASSETNRGHSGNTIYF.

The chain links TRBV6-2 or TRBV6-3 to TRBJ1-5; 7 bases align to TRBD1. The CDR3 sequence is 16 residues long. V dropped 2 bases and J dropped 4; count of bases not matched to a gene: 8. CDR1 MNHEY and CDR2 SVGEGT come from the germline V gene. In nucleotides, the CDR3 is TGTGCCAGCAGTTACCGATGGGACAGAGATAATCAGCCCCAGCATTTT. Its translation: CASSYRWDRDNQPQHF.

The table lists this clone with a few counts. In DNA form, the CDR3 reads TGCGCCAGCAGCTGGGGGACTAGCGGGAGTGGGAATGAGCAGTTCTTC. This gives the protein CASSWGTSGSGNEQFF. The chain uses TRBV5-1 and TRBJ2-1, with 14 bases fitting TRBD2. J lost 7 bases, V lost 3 bases, and 6 bases had no gene match. Per the germline V gene, CDR1 is SGHRS and CDR2 is YFSETQ. CDR3 size: 16 residues.

V gene TRBV5-4 combines with J gene TRBJ2-2; D perhaps matches TRBD2 (5 bases). V gave up 0 bases and J gave up 1 base, with 13 bases separating them. Germline CDR1 reads SGHNT; CDR2 reads YYREEE (reference sequence). There are 17 residues in the CDR3. CDR3 sequence: CASSLVEGFMNTGELFF. The CDR3 bases are TGTGCCAGCAGCTTGGTTGAGGGTTTCATGAACACCGGGGAGCTGTTTTTT. Drawing the rest from reference TRBV5-4 and TRBJ2-2, the complete variable domain is ETGVTQSPTHLIKTRGQQVTLRCSSQSGHNTVSWYQQALGQGPQFIFQYYREEENGRGNFPPRFSGLQFPNYSSELNVNALELDDSALYLCASSLVEGFMNTGELFFGEGSRLTVL.

The chain employs TRBV7-3 and TRBJ2-3, with a possible D match to TRBD2 (5 bases). The CDR3 has 17 residues. The V end was cut by 5 bases, the J end by 4 bases, with 22 bases between. Germline CDR1 is SGHTA and CDR2 is FQGTGA. This CDR3 is CASSLLAVRTGADTQYF. The CDR3 DNA reads as TGTGCCAGCAGCCTGCTCGCGGTTCGGACCGGGGCAGATACGCAGTATTTT.

The chain recombines TRBV5-3 with TRBJ2-1, with a tentative D call TRBD2 (5 bases). TRBV5-3 has ORF status, its function being uncertain. The CDR3 covers 17 residues. V was clipped by 1 base and J by 3 bases, with 17 bases between them. This CDR3 is CARSLMYPGNGYNEQFF. The CDR3 DNA follows: TGTGCCAGAAGCTTGATGTATCCGGGGAATGGCTACAATGAGCAGTTCTTC.

The chain recombines TRBV7-9 with TRBJ2-4; D may be TRBD1 (5 bases). From germline, CDR1 is SEHNR and CDR2 FQNEAQ (reference sequence). Between the trimmed V and J ends, which lost 7 bases and 1 base, there was a span of 14 bases. The CDR3 totals 15 residues. For the CDR3, the DNA is TGTGCCAGCACCTCTATAAGACAGGCCAAAAACATTCAGTACTTC. It yields the protein CASTSIRQAKNIQYF.

In its sample, this clone was seen a few times. The chain has TRBV19 and TRBJ1-1, with 9 bases aligning to TRBD1. The J segment lost 0 bases and the V segment lost 4 bases, leaving 3 bases of the junction unmatched. CDR1 is LNHDA and CDR2 is SQIVND in the germline V gene (reference sequence). The CDR3 runs to 15 residues. The CDR3 loop is CASSKGTGMNTEAFF. CDR3 coding DNA: TGTGCCAGTAGTAAGGGGACAGGGATGAACACTGAAGCTTTCTTT.

The chain joins TRBV7-8 to TRBJ2-1; the D gene is possibly TRBD1 (6 bases). This CDR3 spans 16 amino acids. The ends were cut back, 4 bases at V and 4 bases at J, with 17 bases in the middle. CDR1 SGHVS and CDR2 FQNEAQ come from the germline V gene. The CDR3 reads CASSYTRTAKYNEQFF. In nucleotides, the CDR3 is TGTGCCAGCAGCTACACCCGGACAGCAAAGTACAATGAGCAGTTCTTC.

The chain joins TRBV2 to TRBJ2-7; a possible D gene is TRBD2 (6 bases). CDR3 length: 15 residues. CDR1 and CDR2 from the germline V gene are SNHLY and FYNNEI. The ends were cut back, 7 bases at V and 1 base at J, with 17 bases in the middle. CDR3 residues: CASTQRLVGSYEQYF. The CDR3 DNA reads TGTGCCAGCACCCAAAGACTAGTTGGATCCTACGAGCAGTACTTC.

This chain uses TRBV4-3 with TRBJ1-1; no definite D call. The V end was cut by 4 bases, the J end by 4 bases, with 13 bases between. Germline assignment: CDR1 LGHNA and CDR2 YSLEER. The CDR3 totals 14 residues. The CDR3 DNA sequence: TGCGCCAGCAGCCTGAATGGAGGGAGCACTGAAGCTTTCTTT. It translates to CASSLNGGSTEAFF.

In the case of this clone: Within the sample, other DNA sequences also encode this same CDR3. V and J are TRBV27 and TRBJ1-1; a possible D gene is TRBD1 (5 bases). The CDR3 spans 13 residues. Germline values: CDR1 MNHEY, CDR2 SMNVEV (reference sequence). V was pared by 2 bases and J by 4 bases, with 8 bases between. CDR3 nucleotides: TGTGCCAGCAGTTTAATCGGGGGCACTGAAGCTTTCTTT. This encodes CASSLIGGTEAFF.